One and the same sample provided the 28 T cell receptor beta chains below, sequenced in a study of T cells in women clearing cervical HPV infection. Repertoires were generated with immunoSEQ multiplex PCR, while TCRdb's copy carries only in-frame clones and drops some. The sample table includes 35,000 to 45,000 clones. Sequenced sample: blood buffy coat. The receptors shown here come from a woman between 18 and 75 years old with a cervical HPV16 infection that either progressed to CIN3+ or cleared (not recorded which).

With regard to this clone: The read falls 3 residues short of the CDR3 end, and the missing part is taken from the germline J gene. V gene TRBV10-3 combines with J gene TRBJ2-3, with TRBD2 matching over 8 bases. Germline V gene sequence: CDR1 ENHRY, CDR2 SYGVKD. The CDR3 length is 16 residues. CDR3 sequence reads: CAISEWGSGRSETQYF. The DNA read from the CDR3 is TGTGCCATCAGTGAGTGGGGGAGCGGGAGATCGGAGACG.

Details on this clone: The sequence runs out 3 residues before the end of the CDR3; the remainder is reconstructed from the germline J gene. The rearrangement uses TRBV6-4 and TRBJ2-2, with D perhaps matching TRBD1 (7 bases). V shed 6 bases and J shed 4 bases, with 15 bases lying between them. The CDR3 is 15 residues long. Germline loops: CDR1 MRHNA, CDR2 SNTAGT. The CDR3 spells CASSQGGISTGELFF. The CDR3 bases that were read are TGTGCCAGCAGCCAGGGGGGAATCAGCACCGGGGAG.

In the case of this clone: The missing CDR3 end, 3 residues past where the read stops, is filled in from the germline J gene. The chain recombines TRBV23-1 with TRBJ2-7; the match to TRBD1 covers 7 bases. TRBV23-1 is annotated as an ORF whose role is uncertain. This CDR3 is 15 amino acids long. J was trimmed by 3 bases and V by 7 bases; bases with no gene match: 12. The CDR3 loop reads CASKGTGTVLYEQYF. CDR3 DNA (partial): TGCGCCAGCAAGGGAACCGGGACAGTCCTCTACGAG.

A remark on this clone: A read error may produce the germline difference seen at one junction end. The CDR3 is cut off 3 residues early in the read; its end comes from the germline J gene. The V gene is TRBV7-7, the J gene TRBJ2-3; 11 bases map to TRBD2. This CDR3 spans 17 amino acids. Per the germline V gene, CDR1 is SSHAT and CDR2 is FNYEAQ (reference sequence). The covered CDR3 bases are TGTGCTAGCAGCTTAGGGGGGACTAGCGGAGGCACAGATACG. Translation: CASSLGGTSGGTDT. The full CDR3 is CASSLGGTSGGTDTQYF.

A note on this clone: Read coverage stops 3 residues before the CDR3 terminus; the germline J gene supplies the remainder. J is TRBJ2-7 and V is TRBV7-2, with 9 bases fitting TRBD2. V lost 5 bases to trimming and J lost 6 bases; unmatched junction nucleotides: 8. Germline V gene sequence: CDR1 SGHTA, CDR2 FQGNSA. The CDR3 extends over 14 amino acids. The CDR3 reads CASSRPGLAPEQYF. The CDR3 bases that were read are TGTGCCAGCAGCCGCCCGGGACTAGCTCCCGAG.

Details on this clone: With the read ending 3 residues before the CDR3 end, the germline J gene is used to fill in that end. The genes are TRBV30 and TRBJ1-2; D gene uncertain. From germline, CDR1 is GTSNPN and CDR2 SVGIG (reference sequence). The CDR3 has 13 amino acids. The CDR3 reads CAGWTSGRYDYTF. The sequenced part of the CDR3 DNA is TGTGCCGGGTGGACTAGCGGGAGGTACGAC.

About this clone: The CDR3 goes on 3 residues after the read ends, and that part is filled in from the germline J gene. The chain joins TRBV11-1 to TRBJ1-2, with D maybe TRBD1 (6 bases). This CDR3 contains 13 residues. Germline V gives CDR1 SGHAT, CDR2 FQDESV (reference sequence). This CDR3 reads CASSLGDRSGYTF. The sequenced CDR3 bases are TGTGCCAGCAGCTTAGGAGACAGGTCAGGC.

As for this clone: Coverage ceases 3 residues before the CDR3 finishes, and the germline J gene fills in the end. This chain uses TRBV30 with TRBJ2-2; possible D gene TRBD2, 6 bases. From germline, CDR1 is GTSNPN and CDR2 SVGIG (reference sequence). The CDR3 is 17 residues long. V lost 5 bases and J lost 3, with 22 bases in between. The CDR3 sequence is CAWGAKGGSAYTGELFF. Incomplete CDR3 DNA: TGTGCCTGGGGGGCAAAAGGAGGGTCGGCGTACACCGGGGAG.

About this clone itself: The CDR3 end falls 3 residues outside the read, so it is completed with the germline J gene. The chain couples TRBV28 to TRBJ2-7; no reliable D call. CDR3 size: 13 residues. The V end was cut by 3 bases, the J end by 2 bases, with 8 bases between. Germline CDR1 MDHEN, CDR2 SYDVKM. The CDR3 bases that were read are TGTGCCAGCAGTTTGGAGACTCCCTACGAG. Amino acids: CASSLETPYE. The full CDR3 sequence reads CASSLETPYEQYF.

Worth noting for this clone: At one boundary the junction diverges from the germline segment, which might be a read error. The observed sequence ends 3 residues before the CDR3 terminus, with the missing tail filled in from the germline J gene. The chain couples TRBV4-2 to TRBJ1-1; the D gene is possibly TRBD1 (5 bases). Germline V gene data show CDR1 as LGHNA and CDR2 as YNFKEQ. This CDR3 has 15 amino acids. This chain's CDR3 is CASSPGRSPDTEAFF. The sequenced part of the CDR3 DNA is TGCGCCAGCAGCCCAGGGCGGAGTCCGGACACTGAA.

Regarding this clone: The CDR3 end is not reached by the read, which stops 3 residues before it; the germline J gene fills it in. The V call is TRBV19, the J call TRBJ1-2; D might be TRBD1 (6 bases). CDR3 length: 15 amino acids. Germline CDR1 LNHDA, CDR2 SQIVND (reference sequence). CDR3: CASRGQTSSYNDYTF. Partial CDR3 DNA: TGTGCCAGCAGAGGACAGACAAGCTCCTACAATGAC.

As concerns this clone: The read terminates 3 residues ahead of where the CDR3 ends, so the germline J gene completes it. The J gene is TRBJ2-2, the V gene TRBV18; D might be TRBD1 (6 bases). The CDR3 is 15 amino acids. Germline V gene lookup returns CDR1 KGHSH and CDR2 LQKENI. The CDR3 bases that were read are TGTGCCAGCTCACAGATCCGGGACAACTATGAAAAG. Protein: CASSQIRDNYEK. The CDR3 as a whole reads CASSQIRDNYEKLFF.

As to this clone: The read terminates 3 residues before the CDR3 end, so the remaining end is supplied by the germline J gene. This chain joins TRBV20-1 and TRBJ2-7; D unclear. V gave up 4 bases and J gave up 0 bases, with 13 bases separating them. CDR1 and CDR2 from the germline V gene are DFQATT and SNEGSKA (reference sequence). This CDR3 is built from 14 residues. This CDR3 is CSANSRSFSYEQYF. CDR3 DNA (partial): TGCAGTGCTAACAGCCGGTCGTTCTCCTACGAG.

CDR3 loop: CSARGTGGGSEQYF. The part of the CDR3 DNA that was read is TGCAGTGCTAGGGGGACAGGGGGCGGAAGCGAG. The chain combines TRBV20-1 with TRBJ2-7, with 12 bases aligning to TRBD1. The read halts 3 residues ahead of the CDR3 end, with the missing end drawn from the germline J gene. From germline, CDR1 is DFQATT and CDR2 SNEGSKA (reference sequence). The CDR3 sequence is 14 residues long. V was pared by 3 bases and J by 6 bases, with 6 bases of the junction left unmatched.

For this clone: The missing CDR3 end, 3 residues past where the read stops, is filled in from the germline J gene. V gene TRBV30 combines with J gene TRBJ1-2; D is unclear. Germline V gene sequence: CDR1 GTSNPN, CDR2 SVGIG (reference sequence). There are 12 residues in the CDR3. The CDR3 bases that were read are TGTGCCTGGAGTTTGCGCCCGGTTGAC. Translation gives CAWSLRPVD. The CDR3 in full is CAWSLRPVDYTF.

About this clone: The CDR3 is cut off 3 residues early in the read; its end comes from the germline J gene. The V and J genes are TRBV5-4 and TRBJ2-1; 10 bases line up with TRBD2. Germline V lookup: CDR1 SGHNT, CDR2 YYREEE (reference sequence). CDR3 length equals 16 residues. With V trimmed by 5 bases and J by 8 bases, 13 bases remained unmatched. The sequenced CDR3 bases are TGTGCCAGCAGTCCGGGGGGTAGCGGGAGGCGGGATGAG. It is translated as CASSPGGSGRRDE. The CDR3 as a whole reads CASSPGGSGRRDEQFF.

For this clone: The read comes to an end 3 residues before the CDR3 does, leaving the germline J gene to fill in the end. V and J are TRBV7-9 and TRBJ1-1; D is unclear. Germline V gene sequence: CDR1 SEHNR, CDR2 FQNEAQ (reference sequence). Between the trimmed V and J ends, which lost 1 base and 2 bases, there was a span of 8 bases. CDR3 length equals 14 residues. The CDR3 loop reads CASSLGNSNTEAFF. The CDR3 bases that were read are TGTGCCAGCAGCTTAGGTAACAGCAACACTGAA. Filled out from reference TRBV7-9 and TRBJ1-1, the complete variable domain reads DTGVSQNPRHKITKRGQNVTFRCDPISEHNRLYWYRQTLGQGPEFLTYFQNEAQLEKSRLLSDRFSAERPKGSFSTLEIQRTEQGDSAMYLCASSLGNSNTEAFFGQGTRLTVV.

About this clone itself: The read ends 3 residues shy of where the CDR3 ends; the end is completed using the germline J gene. This chain joins TRBV19 and TRBJ1-2; D unclear. The CDR3 is made up of 14 amino acids. Germline lookup yields CDR1 LNHDA and CDR2 SQIVND (reference sequence). This CDR3 reads CASSIWTSFHDYTF. The sequenced CDR3 bases are TGTGCCAGTAGTATCTGGACTAGTTTCCATGAC.

In the case of this clone: The read ends 3 residues early relative to the CDR3; the germline J gene fills the gap. The chain uses TRBV7-2 and TRBJ2-7; 8 nucleotides line up with TRBD1. Germline V gene data show CDR1 as SGHTA and CDR2 as FQGNSA. The CDR3 loop spans 15 amino acids. V dropped 0 bases and J dropped 3; count of bases not matched to a gene: 4. The part of the CDR3 DNA that was read is TGTGCCAGCAGCTTAGCGGTAGGGACAGGCTACGAG. It is translated as CASSLAVGTGYE. The whole CDR3 region reads CASSLAVGTGYEQYF.

A note on this clone: The missing CDR3 end, 3 residues past where the read stops, is filled in from the germline J gene. This chain connects TRBV20-1 to TRBJ2-7; a weak D match, TRBD2 (6 bases). Trimming took off 4 bases at V and 4 bases at J, with 17 bases between the two ends. The CDR3 contains 14 residues. The germline CDR1 and CDR2 sequences are DFQATT and SNEGSKA (reference sequence). The DNA read from the CDR3 is TGCAGTGCTATCTTTAAGGGGAGGAGATACGAG. It translates to CSAIFKGRRYE. The whole CDR3 sequence is CSAIFKGRRYEQYF.

To note about this clone: The read gets to within 3 residues of the CDR3 end, and the germline J gene fills in the rest. The chain combines TRBV5-1 with TRBJ2-2, with 7 bases fitting TRBD2. The CDR3 consists of 16 residues. CDR1 and CDR2 from the germline V gene are SGHRS and YFSETQ. The ends lost 3 bases at V and 0 bases at J; junction bases unmatched: 5. This CDR3 reads CASSSGGVANTGELFF. CDR3 DNA (partial): TGCGCCAGCAGCTCGGGGGGAGTCGCGAACACCGGGGAG.

The DNA read from the CDR3 is TGTGCCAGCACTCTGCCCGGGAATCAGCCC. Translating gives CASTLPGNQP. The whole CDR3 protein is CASTLPGNQPQHF. This chain uses TRBV28 with TRBJ1-5; D remains unclear. The read is 3 residues too short to cover the CDR3 end, so that end is filled in from the germline J gene. V was shortened by 7 bases and J by 4 bases, with 11 bases between the two germline ends. This CDR3 is built from 13 residues. CDR1 is MDHEN and CDR2 is SYDVKM in the germline V gene.

CDR3 bases read: TGTGCCAGCAGCCAAGATGAGGTTTATGGC. It encodes CASSQDEVYG. The complete CDR3 reads CASSQDEVYGYTF. J is TRBJ1-2 and V is TRBV3-1 (or the pseudogene TRBV3-2); D gene ambiguous. The DNA ends 3 residues before the CDR3 does, and the rest of the CDR3 is filled in from the germline J gene. The CDR3 runs 13 residues. Trimming took off 0 bases at V and 5 bases at J, with 7 bases between the two ends. The germline V gene has CDR1 LGHDT and CDR2 YNNKEL (reference sequence).

With regard to this clone: The read is 3 residues too short to cover the CDR3 end, so that end is filled in from the germline J gene. This chain links TRBV20-1 with TRBJ2-3; unclear D gene. The V gene's germline CDR1 is DFQATT and CDR2 SNEGSKA (reference sequence). This CDR3 has 15 residues. This chain's CDR3 is CSARDYQDSQETQYF. Partial CDR3 DNA: TGCAGTGCTAGAGATTATCAGGATTCCCAAGAGACG.

The CDR3 DNA, read in part, is TGTGCCAGCAGTGCTACTAGCGGGAGGGCCTACAATGAC. It is translated as CASSATSGRAYND. The complete CDR3 protein is CASSATSGRAYNDYTF. This chain joins TRBV6-2 or TRBV6-3 and TRBJ1-2, with D hard to call. The read finishes 3 residues shy of the CDR3 end, and the germline J gene is used to complete it. Germline CDR1 reads MNHEY; CDR2 reads SVGEGT. CDR3 size: 16 residues.

Comment on this clone: The CDR3 is cut off 3 residues early in the read; its end comes from the germline J gene. The chain employs TRBV7-2 and TRBJ2-3; no definite D call. From germline, CDR1 is SGHTA and CDR2 FQGNSA. The CDR3 is made up of 13 amino acids. CDR3 loop: CASSSPAVQTQYF. The DNA read from the CDR3 is TGTGCCAGCAGCTCCCCGGCGGTCCAGACG.

Regarding this clone: Read data end 3 residues before the CDR3 end; the end is taken from the germline J gene. The genes are TRBV7-7 and TRBJ2-5, with TRBD1 as a possible D gene (7 bases). In germline, CDR1 is SSHAT, CDR2 FNYEAQ (reference sequence). Trimming took off 5 bases at V and 4 bases at J, with 20 bases between the two ends. The CDR3 totals 16 residues. CDR3 in amino acids: CASSQSPQQGGETQYF. The sequenced CDR3 bases are TGTGCCAGCAGCCAATCTCCCCAGCAGGGGGGAGAGACC.

Notes on this clone: Sequencing ends 3 residues short of the CDR3 end; the germline J gene provides the rest. Other nucleotide sequences from this sample produce the same CDR3. The chain recombines TRBV5-6 with TRBJ1-3; 10 positions match TRBD1. Germline V gene lookup returns CDR1 SGHDT and CDR2 YYEEEE. CDR3 size: 13 residues. With V trimmed by 3 bases and J by 8 bases, 2 bases remained unmatched. The CDR3 sequence is CASSWDRGYTIYF. The DNA read from the CDR3 is TGTGCCAGCAGCTGGGACAGGGGTTACACC.